A single TCR beta chain is shown here with its context. Its cognate antigen is unknown. The CDR3 runs to 10 residues. V was shortened by 8 bases and J by 3 bases, with 5 bases between the two germline ends. This sample stems from a study of identical twins. Study results and caveats: While abundant cord blood beta clonotypes carried fewer insertions, memory repertoires showed no such pattern.

TCRdb reanalysed the 5' RACE reads using MiXCR and keeps one entry per CDR3 protein. The sample has 600,000 to 700,000 distinct CDR3 sequences; approximately 21% are singletons. These records were also assigned to another study, of T cells expressing NK-cell markers. That work states: With respect to HCMV, seven of the eight sequenced donors were seropositive, and one was seronegative. The study found dominant NKG2C+ clonotypes at about 1.0-7.0% of CD8+ T cells in over five donors.

The genes are TRBV12-3 or TRBV12-4 and TRBJ2-7; D not resolved. Sequenced input: PBMCs. This TCR came from a woman younger than 30 in good health. This CDR3 reads CASGLYEQYF. The CDR3 bases are TGTGCCAGCGGGCTCTACGAGCAGTACTTC.